These T cell receptor beta chains were read from a single sample in a study of regulatory T cells in long-lasting Graves disease. MiXCR, applied by TCRdb to the multiplex PCR reads, yields one record per CDR3 protein. The sample lists 500,000 to 700,000 distinct CDR3 sequences, approximately 15% seen once, with 18% in the top ten. The same data also contributed to another study, on T cells in Graves' hyperthyroidism and ophthalmopathy.

Sample: peripheral blood mononuclear cells (PBMCs), taken at new diagnosis, from a patient treated with antithyroid drugs. The receptors here all came from a young woman with Graves disease. Each CDR3 is given with its conserved first and last residue. A D gene is named only where the DNA matches it firmly. Size is omitted from some rows. Given values are once, few, many or a class for expanded clones.

j_call,v_call,clone_size,d_call,cdr3_aa,cdr3_nt
TRBJ2-7,TRBV10-3,few,TRBD2,CTISVGTSGSSYEQYF,TGTACCATCAGCGTTGGGACTAGCGGGAGCTCCTACGAGCAGTACTTC
TRBJ2-3,TRBV6-1,-,-,CASSKINTDTQYF,TGTGCCAGCAGTAAGATCAACACAGATACGCAGTATTTT
TRBJ2-1,TRBV20-1,-,-,CSAVSGTQKYNEQFF,TGCAGTGCCGTATCCGGGACACAAAAGTACAATGAGCAGTTCTTC
TRBJ2-1,TRBV10-3,-,-,CAINLQGKDNEQFF,TGTGCCATCAATCTGCAGGGAAAGGACAATGAGCAGTTCTTC
TRBJ2-3,TRBV9,few,-,CASSVGRDTQYF,TGTGCCAGCAGCGTAGGTAGAGATACGCAGTATTTT
TRBJ1-2,TRBV9,once,TRBD1,CASSADRGVGYGYTF,TGTGCCAGCAGCGCGGACAGGGGGGTTGGATATGGCTACACCTTC
TRBJ1-5,TRBV19,-,-,CASSLKVSVLNQPQHF,TGTGCCAGTAGTCTTAAGGTTTCAGTTCTCAATCAGCCCCAGCATTTT
TRBJ1-3,TRBV7-9,-,-,CASSLTSVSGNTIYF,TGTGCCAGCAGCTTAACTTCCGTCTCTGGAAACACCATATATTTT
TRBJ2-7,TRBV6-2/TRBV6-3,-,-,CASSYSEIYEQYF,TGTGCCAGCAGTTACTCCGAAATCTACGAGCAGTACTTC
TRBJ2-4,TRBV2,many,-,CASIYRGAKNIQYF,TGTGCCAGCATATACAGAGGGGCCAAAAACATTCAGTACTTC
TRBJ2-7,TRBV29-1,few,-,CSVEDLGRGYEQYF,TGCAGCGTTGAAGATCTTGGCAGGGGCTACGAGCAGTACTTC
TRBJ2-5,TRBV28,many,-,CASTKDNPETQYF,TGTGCCAGCACTAAAGACAACCCCGAGACCCAGTACTTC
TRBJ2-3,TRBV6-1,many,-,CASSGDFRQADTQYF,TGTGCCAGCAGTGGGGACTTTCGGCAGGCAGATACGCAGTATTTT
TRBJ2-5,TRBV5-1,few,-,CASSLTTGAYQETQYF,TGCGCCAGCAGCTTGACCACCGGGGCGTACCAAGAGACCCAGTACTTC
TRBJ2-1,TRBV19,few,-,CASSPGDSDYVSYNEQFF,TGTGCCAGTAGTCCGGGGGACAGTGACTATGTTTCCTACAATGAGCAGTTCTTC
TRBJ2-3,TRBV7-8,many,TRBD2,CASSLQSSGDTDTQYF,TGTGCCAGCAGCTTACAGTCTAGCGGGGACACAGATACGCAGTATTTT
TRBJ2-1,TRBV6-1,-,TRBD2,CASTPSGEQFF,TGTGCCAGCACCCCTAGCGGGGAGCAGTTCTTC
TRBJ2-5,TRBV20-1,many,TRBD2,CSARVPYQGLAGAGQETQYF,TGCAGTGCTAGAGTACCTTACCAGGGACTAGCGGGAGCAGGTCAAGAGACCCAGTACTTC
TRBJ2-3,TRBV6-1,-,TRBD2,CASSVSAGGNTDTQYF,TGTGCCAGCAGTGTATCAGCGGGAGGGAACACAGATACGCAGTATTTT
TRBJ1-6,TRBV6-1,many,-,CASEPQVSNSPLHF,TGTGCCAGCGAGCCTCAGGTGTCAAATTCACCCCTCCACTTT
TRBJ2-1,TRBV19,many,-,CASSIAGGAPYNEQFF,TGTGCCAGTAGTATAGCTGGGGGAGCGCCCTACAATGAGCAGTTCTTC
TRBJ1-2,TRBV28,-,TRBD1,CASSHDRGHGYTF,TGTGCCAGCAGTCATGACAGGGGTCATGGCTACACCTTC
TRBJ1-4,TRBV13,many,-,CASGTPGEKLFF,TGTGCCAGCGGCACTCCGGGGGAAAAACTGTTTTTT
TRBJ2-7,TRBV7-9,few,-,CASSPQRSGVMAGEQYF,TGTGCCAGCAGCCCACAGAGGTCAGGGGTAATGGCAGGCGAGCAGTACTTC
TRBJ2-1,TRBV7-2,-,TRBD2,CASTRLAERYEQFF,TGTGCCAGCACCCGACTAGCGGAGAGGTATGAGCAGTTCTTC
TRBJ1-1,TRBV6-2/TRBV6-3,many,-,CASSYFMTVMPGTEAFF,TGTGCCAGCAGTTACTTTATGACAGTCATGCCGGGGACTGAAGCTTTCTTT
TRBJ2-7,TRBV20-1,few,TRBD1,CSARGDREMGEQYF,TGCAGTGCTAGAGGGGACAGGGAAATGGGCGAGCAGTACTTC
TRBJ1-2,TRBV19,many,-,CASSITDRLSSYTF,TGTGCCAGTAGTATAACGGACAGATTGTCATCCTACACCTTC
TRBJ2-3,TRBV6-1,many,-,CASRLGLSGSGNTDTQYF,TGTGCCAGCAGACTTGGGCTGAGTGGGTCCGGAAACACAGATACGCAGTATTTT
TRBJ1-4,TRBV29-1,few,TRBD1,CSVPITGGSEKLFF,TGCAGCGTTCCGATTACAGGGGGGTCCGAAAAACTGTTTTTT
TRBJ2-7,TRBV2,many,-,CASSEWQNSRYEQYF,TGTGCCAGCAGTGAATGGCAGAACAGCCGATACGAGCAGTACTTC
TRBJ2-3,TRBV7-9,few,-,CASSFPASDTQYF,TGTGCCAGCAGCTTTCCAGCCTCAGATACGCAGTATTTT
TRBJ1-4,TRBV7-9,many,TRBD1,CASSPWTGTNEKLFF,TGTGCCAGCAGCCCGTGGACAGGAACTAATGAAAAACTGTTTTTT
TRBJ1-5,TRBV27,few,-,CASSRATGPQHF,TGTGCCAGCAGCCGAGCGACGGGGCCCCAGCATTTT
TRBJ1-1,TRBV7-9,-,-,CASSGTGLATEAFF,TGTGCCAGCAGCGGAACGGGCCTGGCCACTGAAGCTTTCTTT
TRBJ1-1,TRBV24-1,many,-,CATSGGDTEAFF,TGTGCCACCAGTGGGGGGGACACTGAAGCTTTCTTT
TRBJ1-3,TRBV28,many,TRBD1,CASSSPGQPGNTIYF,TGTGCCAGCAGTTCGCCGGGACAGCCCGGAAACACCATATATTTT
TRBJ2-7,TRBV27,many,-,CASSLKGAYEQYF,TGTGCCAGCAGTTTAAAAGGGGCCTACGAGCAGTACTTC
TRBJ2-7,TRBV7-9,many,TRBD1,CASSALTGSYEQYF,TGTGCCAGCAGCGCCCTGACAGGGTCCTACGAGCAGTACTTC
TRBJ1-5,TRBV27,-,-,CASSPSFNQPQHF,TGTGCCAGCAGTCCAAGCTTTAATCAGCCCCAGCATTTT
TRBJ1-1,TRBV15,many,TRBD1,CATRSGTAKEAFF,TGTGCCACCAGGTCCGGGACAGCCAAGGAAGCTTTCTTT
TRBJ2-7,TRBV6-4,-,-,CASSEERQGSYEQYF,TGTGCCAGCAGTGAAGAAAGGCAAGGGTCCTACGAGCAGTACTTC
TRBJ2-2,TRBV5-1,few,TRBD2,CASSLPSTSGAGELFF,TGCGCCAGCAGCTTGCCTTCGACTAGCGGGGCCGGGGAGCTGTTTTTT
TRBJ2-7,TRBV15,many,-,CATSSHRPGYAYEQYF,TGTGCCACCAGCAGTCACCGGCCGGGGTACGCCTACGAGCAGTACTTC
TRBJ2-2,TRBV19,-,TRBD1,CATSTGAGTGELFF,TGTGCCACCTCCACAGGGGCAGGCACCGGGGAGCTGTTTTTT
TRBJ1-2,TRBV30,many,TRBD1,CAWSMTGARGYTF,TGTGCCTGGAGTATGACAGGGGCTAGGGGCTACACCTTC
TRBJ1-1,TRBV9,many,-,CASSVGKGAGTEAFF,TGTGCCAGCAGCGTAGGGAAGGGAGCTGGGACTGAAGCTTTCTTT